Listed below are T cell receptor beta chains from one sample, sequenced in a study of T cell changes during pregnancy in multiple sclerosis. Sequencing used immunoSEQ multiplex PCR; TCRdb keeps in-frame clones, though not all of them. This table holds 70,000 to 75,000 clones, 88% found once. Source: peripheral blood, taken before pregnancy. The receptor set was obtained from a female donor with multiple sclerosis, enrolled in a pregnancy study. Each CDR3 is given with its conserved first and last residue. The order of the fields is D gene, clone size, CDR3 length, V gene, J gene, CDR3 protein, CDR3 DNA. D genes are given only for firm matches. Not every row has a clone size; where given, it reads once, few, many or a size class.

>.|.|12|TRBV6-5|TRBJ1-6
CASSSVNSPLHF
TGTGCCAGCAGTTCTGTAAATTCACCCCTCCACTTT
>.|.|15|TRBV13|TRBJ2-5
CASSSLDRFQETQYF
TGTGCCAGCAGCTCCCTCGACAGATTCCAAGAGACCCAGTACTTC
>.|.|14|TRBV6-1|TRBJ1-4
CASSGEDTLGKLFF
TGTGCCAGCAGTGGGGAGGACACCCTGGGAAAACTGTTTTTT
>.|.|12|TRBV7-6|TRBJ2-7
CASSATGLEQYF
TGTGCCAGCAGCGCAACAGGGCTCGAGCAGTACTTC
>TRBD1|.|15|TRBV6-6|TRBJ1-1
CASSYSESGGTEAFF
TGTGCCAGCAGTTACTCGGAATCAGGGGGAACTGAAGCTTTCTTT
>TRBD1|.|16|TRBV4-1|TRBJ1-4
CASSQPGQGTAEKLFF
TGCGCCAGCAGCCAGCCGGGACAGGGAACGGCGGAAAAACTGTTTTTT
>TRBD1|.|18|TRBV5-1|TRBJ1-1
CASSPASLNQGGNTEAFF
TGCGCCAGCAGCCCAGCAAGTCTTAATCAGGGGGGGAACACTGAAGCTTTCTTT
>TRBD1|.|15|TRBV27|TRBJ1-5
CASSLDRAGNQPQHF
TGTGCCAGCAGTTTGGACAGGGCGGGCAATCAGCCCCAGCATTTT
>TRBD1|.|14|TRBV10-3|TRBJ2-3
CAINPGTGGDTQYF
TGTGCCATCAACCCCGGGACAGGGGGCGATACGCAGTATTTT
>TRBD2|many|12|TRBV19|TRBJ2-3
CATRLAGDTQYF
TGTGCCACAAGACTAGCGGGAGATACGCAGTATTTT
>.|.|16|TRBV7-3|TRBJ1-6
CASSRRRSSYNSPLHF
TGTGCCAGCAGCCGACGGAGGAGCTCCTATAATTCACCCCTCCACTTT
>TRBD1|.|15|TRBV6-5|TRBJ2-7
CASSYLGTANYEQYF
TGTGCCAGCAGTTACTTGGGGACAGCCAACTACGAGCAGTACTTC
>.|.|14|TRBV6-1|TRBJ1-4
CASRTGTSNEKLFF
TGTGCCAGCAGAACCGGGACAAGTAATGAAAAACTGTTTTTT
>.|once|15|TRBV29-1|TRBJ2-5
CSVEVARWDQETQYF
TGCAGCGTTGAAGTTGCCAGGTGGGACCAAGAGACCCAGTACTTC
>.|.|15|TRBV6-1|TRBJ1-5
CASSALQDSNQPQHF
TGTGCCAGCAGCGCTTTACAGGATAGCAATCAGCCCCAGCATTTT
>TRBD2|once|13|TRBV5-1|TRBJ2-1
CASSLLAGDPQFF
TGCGCCAGCAGCTTGCTGGCGGGAGATCCTCAGTTCTTC
>.|.|15|TRBV5-1|TRBJ2-1
CASSLDSRAYNEQFF
TGCGCCAGCAGCTTGGATAGCAGGGCCTACAATGAGCAGTTCTTC
>TRBD2|.|15|TRBV9|TRBJ2-7
CASSVALAGAYEQYF
TGTGCCAGCAGCGTAGCGCTAGCGGGGGCCTACGAGCAGTACTTC
>.|.|15|TRBV6-5|TRBJ1-2
CASSYSMTGNYGYTF
TGTGCCAGCAGTTACTCGATGACAGGAAACTATGGCTACACCTTC
>TRBD2|.|16|TRBV30|TRBJ2-5
CAWSVRGLAGSETQYF
TGTGCCTGGAGTGTACGAGGACTAGCGGGTAGTGAGACCCAGTACTTC
>.|.|13|TRBV27|TRBJ1-2
CASSFKGHDGYTF
TGTGCCAGCAGTTTTAAGGGGCACGATGGCTACACCTTC
>TRBD1|.|17|TRBV4-1|TRBJ2-1
CASSQGPGQTSYNEQFF
TGCGCCAGCAGCCAAGGGCCGGGACAGACCTCCTACAATGAGCAGTTCTTC
>.|.|18|TRBV7-8|TRBJ1-5
CASSSLRTPGISNQPQHF
TGTGCCAGCAGCTCACTACGGACGCCAGGGATTAGCAATCAGCCCCAGCATTTT
>.|.|16|TRBV2|TRBJ1-4
CASSPGPWKLNEKLFF
TGTGCCAGCAGTCCAGGCCCCTGGAAGCTTAATGAAAAACTGTTTTTT
>.|.|14|TRBV11-3|TRBJ2-1
CASSPGTAGGEQFF
TGTGCCAGCAGCCCCGGGACTGCCGGCGGTGAGCAGTTCTTC
>.|.|14|TRBV7-6|TRBJ2-5
CASSPGTSGETQYF
TGTGCCAGCAGCCCCGGGACTTCAGGGGAGACCCAGTACTTC
>TRBD1|.|13|TRBV29-1|TRBJ2-7
CSVGPTGIYEQYF
TGCAGCGTTGGACCGACAGGGATTTACGAGCAGTACTTC
>.|.|13|TRBV27|TRBJ1-5
CASSFGSSQPQHF
TGTGCCAGCAGTTTCGGGTCTAGTCAGCCCCAGCATTTT
>TRBD2|once|15|TRBV6-5|TRBJ2-7
CASSYSALAAYEQYF
TGTGCCAGCAGTTACAGTGCACTAGCGGCCTACGAGCAGTACTTC
>.|.|14|TRBV7-8|TRBJ2-7
CASWGGGSSYEQYF
TGTGCCAGCTGGGGCGGAGGGAGCTCCTACGAGCAGTACTTC
>TRBD1|.|16|TRBV6-1|TRBJ1-4
CASSEALRGRREKLFF
TGTGCCAGCAGCGAAGCGCTTAGGGGGCGCCGCGAAAAACTGTTTTTT
>.|.|12|TRBV2|TRBJ1-2
CATLLPNYGYTF
TGTGCCACCTTACTACCAAACTATGGCTACACCTTC
>.|few|14|TRBV5-6|TRBJ2-5
CASSPLATQETQYF
TGTGCCAGCAGCCCCCTAGCGACTCAAGAGACCCAGTACTTC
>TRBD2|.|16|TRBV27|TRBJ2-7
CASSLLGLAGVSEQYF
TGTGCCAGCAGTTTACTCGGACTAGCGGGGGTTAGCGAGCAGTACTTC
>.|few|12|TRBV18|TRBJ2-3
CASSPSSDTQYF
TGTGCCAGCTCACCGAGTTCAGATACGCAGTATTTT
>.|.|14|TRBV5-6|TRBJ2-1
CASSLLSYYNEQFF
TGTGCCAGCAGCTTGCTTAGTTACTACAATGAGCAGTTCTTC
>.|.|13|TRBV29-1|TRBJ1-2
CSVSRAGDYGYTF
TGCAGCGTTAGTCGGGCAGGGGACTATGGCTACACCTTC
>TRBD1|.|15|TRBV7-3|TRBJ1-2
CASSFGQGPWDGYTF
TGTGCCAGCAGCTTTGGACAGGGGCCTTGGGATGGCTACACCTTC
>.|.|13|TRBV7-9|TRBJ1-1
CASSSRAETEAFF
TGTGCCAGCAGCTCCCGTGCCGAGACTGAAGCTTTCTTT
>.|.|17|TRBV7-9|TRBJ1-3
CASSPSEIWGFGNTIYF
TGTGCCAGCAGCCCTAGCGAGATCTGGGGTTTTGGAAACACCATATATTTT
>TRBD2|.|15|TRBV19|TRBJ2-5
CASSISLADQETQYF
TGTGCCAGTAGTATTTCTCTAGCGGACCAAGAGACCCAGTACTTC
>.|.|12|TRBV2|TRBJ1-2
CASSASGYGYTF
TGTGCCAGCAGCGCCTCGGGCTATGGCTACACCTTC
>TRBD2|.|14|TRBV9|TRBJ2-1
CASSAGLADHEQFF
TGTGCCAGCAGCGCGGGACTAGCGGACCATGAGCAGTTCTTC
>.|.|18|TRBV4-1|TRBJ1-2
CASSQEGGFGRANYGYTF
TGCGCCAGCAGCCAAGAAGGGGGATTTGGCAGGGCGAACTATGGCTACACCTTC
>.|.|18|TRBV5-6|TRBJ2-1
CASSLEGAGGSSYNEQFF
TGTGCCAGCAGCTTGGAAGGAGCTGGGGGGTCATCCTACAATGAGCAGTTCTTC
>.|.|16|TRBV29-1|TRBJ2-1
CSVIPTDIGLYNEQFF
TGCAGCGTAATTCCGACGGACATAGGTCTTTACAATGAGCAGTTCTTC
>TRBD1|.|15|TRBV28|TRBJ2-7
CASSARTGNTYEQYF
TGTGCCAGCAGTGCACGGACAGGGAACACCTACGAGCAGTACTTC
>.|once|16|TRBV7-9|TRBJ1-1
CASRGAAGPLGTEAFF
TGTGCCAGCAGGGGTGCGGCAGGGCCCCTAGGCACTGAAGCTTTCTTT